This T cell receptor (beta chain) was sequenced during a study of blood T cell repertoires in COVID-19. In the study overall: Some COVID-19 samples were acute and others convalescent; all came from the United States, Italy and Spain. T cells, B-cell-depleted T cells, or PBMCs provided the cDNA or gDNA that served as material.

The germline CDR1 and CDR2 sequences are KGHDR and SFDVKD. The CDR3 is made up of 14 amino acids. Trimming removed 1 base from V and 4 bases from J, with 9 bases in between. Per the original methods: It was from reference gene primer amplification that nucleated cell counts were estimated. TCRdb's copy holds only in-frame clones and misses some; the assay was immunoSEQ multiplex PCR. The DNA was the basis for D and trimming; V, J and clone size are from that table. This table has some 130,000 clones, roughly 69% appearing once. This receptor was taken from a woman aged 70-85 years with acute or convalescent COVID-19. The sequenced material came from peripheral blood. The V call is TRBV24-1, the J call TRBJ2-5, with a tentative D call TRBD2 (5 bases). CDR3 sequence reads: CATSDLWAGETQYF. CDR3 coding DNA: TGTGCCACCAGTGATTTATGGGCGGGAGAGACCCAGTACTTC.